This entry lists 25 T cell receptor beta chains sequenced from one sample in a study of blood T cell repertoires in COVID-19. The repertoire was sequenced with immunoSEQ multiplex PCR; TCRdb's copy has only in-frame clones and lacks some. The sample has around 310,000 clones, around 90% seen once. Input material: peripheral blood. Source of these receptors: a woman aged 40 to 55 with COVID-19, enrolled during active disease.

In this sample, this clone turned up once. V gene TRBV27 combines with J gene TRBJ1-2; 12 bases are shared with TRBD1. This CDR3 is built from 16 residues. V was pared by 3 bases and J by 8 bases, with 10 bases of the junction left unmatched. The germline gives CDR1 MNHEY, CDR2 SMNVEV (reference sequence). As DNA, the CDR3 is TGTGCCAGCAGTTTCCTGGGACAGGGGGCGCATGAAGGCTACACCTTC. Protein product: CASSFLGQGAHEGYTF.

The V and J genes are TRBV7-9 and TRBJ1-1; the D is unclear. The CDR3 consists of 13 residues. Trimming left V 1 base short and J 7 bases short, with 10 bases between. Germline CDR1 reads SEHNR; CDR2 reads FQNEAQ (reference sequence). The CDR3 DNA reads TGTGCCAGCAGCTTAGGAGGGAGTGGTGAAGCTTTCTTT. As protein: CASSLGGSGEAFF.

The chain carries TRBV3-1 (or the pseudogene TRBV3-2) and TRBJ1-6; the D gene is possibly TRBD1 (5 bases). Germline V CDR1 and CDR2: LGHDT, YNNKEL (reference sequence). V lost 4 bases, J lost 0 bases, and 16 bases lay in between. CDR3 length: 18 residues. CDR3 nucleotides: TGTGCCAGCAGCCCGACAGTCCCCGGGAGCTCCTATAATTCACCCCTCCACTTT. Amino acids: CASSPTVPGSSYNSPLHF.

V is TRBV6-1 and J is TRBJ1-4; 8 bases are shared with TRBD1. V trimming: 3 bases; J trimming: 11 bases; junction bases outside the gene matches: 5. From germline, CDR1 is MNHNS and CDR2 SASEGT. CDR3 length: 13 residues. CDR3 sequence reads: CASSETGDGKLFF. DNA of the CDR3: TGTGCCAGCAGTGAGACAGGGGACGGGAAACTGTTTTTT.

The chain couples TRBV27 to TRBJ1-1, with D tentatively TRBD1 (5 bases). Germline CDR1 is MNHEY and CDR2 is SMNVEV (reference sequence). Trimming removed 5 bases from V and 1 base from J, with 14 bases in between. The CDR3 extends over 15 amino acids. The CDR3 region has the DNA TGTGCCAGCAGTCCCTCGGGACTAAAGAACACTGAAGCTTTCTTT. Translated: CASSPSGLKNTEAFF.

This chain uses TRBV30 with TRBJ2-3, with D tentatively TRBD1 (10 bases). V was trimmed by 2 bases and J by 5 bases, leaving 29 bases between them. There are 19 residues in the CDR3. CDR1 and CDR2 (germline): GTSNPN, SVGIG (reference sequence). The CDR3 DNA reads TGTGCCTGGAGTCCGGGACAGGGGAGGGTAGCGGGAGAAGGAGATACGCAGTATTTT. Its protein is CAWSPGQGRVAGEGDTQYF.

J is TRBJ2-7 and V is TRBV18; D is possibly TRBD2 (6 bases). CDR1 and CDR2 from the germline V gene are KGHSH and LQKENI. The CDR3 covers 16 residues. Trimming removed 3 bases at V and 3 bases at J, with 18 bases between. DNA for the CDR3: TGTGCCAGCTCACCCCAACAGAGGGCGGGGCTCTACGAGCAGTACTTC. Its translation: CASSPQQRAGLYEQYF.

This chain uses TRBV20-1 with TRBJ2-5; TRBD2 aligns across 9 bases. This CDR3 has 16 amino acids. Trimming took 3 bases from V and 2 from J; bases not matched to a gene: 10. Germline values: CDR1 DFQATT, CDR2 SNEGSKA (reference sequence). The CDR3 DNA sequence: TGCAGTGCTAGTTCCCCCGCGGGGGGGATACAAGAGACCCAGTACTTC. This gives the protein CSASSPAGGIQETQYF.

The chain's CDR3 is CASSLGGFGNTIYF. In DNA form, the CDR3 reads TGCGCCAGCAGCTTGGGGGGCTTTGGAAACACCATATATTTT. The chain is built from TRBV5-1 and TRBJ1-3, with D perhaps matching TRBD1 (5 bases). CDR3 length: 14 amino acids. Trimming cost V 0 bases and J 3 bases, with 7 bases left between them. Germline V CDR1 and CDR2: SGHRS, YFSETQ.

The chain uses TRBV7-8 and TRBJ2-7; 7 nucleotides line up with TRBD1. CDR3 length: 15 residues. The germline CDR1 and CDR2 sequences are SGHVS and FQNEAQ. The V gene end was trimmed by 1 base and the J gene end by 1 base; junction bases not matched to a gene: 4. The CDR3 reads CASSLVGTVSYEQYF. In nucleotides, the CDR3 is TGTGCCAGCAGCTTAGTGGGGACAGTTTCCTACGAGCAGTACTTC.

This clone was counted once. The chain recombines TRBV18 with TRBJ2-1; 9 bases are a match to TRBD1. CDR1 and CDR2 from the germline V gene are KGHSH and LQKENI. The CDR3 length is 16 residues. The V and J ends lost 3 bases and 4 bases, in that order; junction bases with no gene match: 7. The CDR3 protein is CASSPLKGQGYNEQFF. The CDR3 DNA reads TGTGCCAGCTCACCTCTCAAAGGACAGGGGTACAATGAGCAGTTCTTC.

The rearrangement joins TRBV6-6 to TRBJ2-3; 14 nucleotides agree with TRBD2. The germline gives CDR1 MNHNY, CDR2 SVGAGI (reference sequence). J gave up 0 bases and V 6 bases, and 14 bases lay outside the gene matches. This CDR3 contains 20 residues. CDR3 DNA: TGTGCCAGCAGACGAACCTCCGGGACTAGCGGGAGTCCAAGCACAGATACGCAGTATTTT. This translates into CASRRTSGTSGSPSTDTQYF.

This clone has just one count. V usage is TRBV30 and J usage is TRBJ1-2; D uncertain. Trimming took off 5 bases at V and 2 bases at J, with 15 bases between the two ends. In germline, CDR1 is GTSNPN, CDR2 SVGIG (reference sequence). The CDR3 is made up of 14 amino acids. CDR3: CAWVRRGTNYGYTF. DNA for the CDR3: TGTGCCTGGGTGCGGCGGGGAACCAACTATGGCTACACCTTC. The full variable domain, in which reference TRBV30 and TRBJ1-2 provide the parts outside the CDR3, is SQTIHQWPATLVQPVGSPLSLECTVEGTSNPNLYWYRQAAGRGLQLLFYSVGIGQISSEVPQNLSASRPQDRQFILSSKKLLLSDSGFYLCAWVRRGTNYGYTFGSGTRLTVV.

This clone was found once. This chain joins TRBV5-6 and TRBJ2-2; D call uncertain. The CDR3 is made up of 16 amino acids. Germline CDR1 reads SGHDT; CDR2 reads YYEEEE. V was shortened by 2 bases and J by 0 bases, with 11 bases between the two germline ends. CDR3 nucleotides: TGTGCCAGCAGCTTTACATCGTTCGCGAACACCGGGGAGCTGTTTTTT. This gives the protein CASSFTSFANTGELFF.

The J gene is TRBJ1-3, the V gene TRBV30; TRBD1 might be the D (5 bases). CDR1 is GTSNPN, CDR2 SVGIG, per germline (reference sequence). Trimming took off 1 base at V and 4 bases at J, with 17 bases between the two ends. The CDR3 length is 16 residues. CDR3 bases: TGTGCCTGGAGTGAGGGGACTTTAATCGGAGGAAACACCATATATTTT. Encoded protein: CAWSEGTLIGGNTIYF. The variable domain in full, completed from reference TRBV30 and TRBJ1-3, reads SQTIHQWPATLVQPVGSPLSLECTVEGTSNPNLYWYRQAAGRGLQLLFYSVGIGQISSEVPQNLSASRPQDRQFILSSKKLLLSDSGFYLCAWSEGTLIGGNTIYFGEGSWLTVV.

This clone has a single count. This chain connects TRBV3-1 (or the pseudogene TRBV3-2) to TRBJ2-3, with 8 bases lining up with TRBD1. The V gene end was trimmed by 3 bases and the J gene end by 3 bases; junction bases not matched to a gene: 8. Per the germline V gene, CDR1 is LGHDT and CDR2 is YNNKEL (reference sequence). The CDR3 contains 16 residues. This CDR3 is CASSHNSRGRTDTQYF. The DNA for the CDR3 is TGTGCCAGCAGCCATAACAGCAGGGGGCGAACAGATACGCAGTATTTT.

The chain has TRBV6-2 or TRBV6-3 and TRBJ2-2; a possible D gene is TRBD2 (5 bases). V lost 0 bases and J lost 0, with 8 bases in between. CDR1 is MNHEY, CDR2 SVGEGT, per germline. This CDR3 is 16 amino acids long. The chain's CDR3 is CASSYSETTNTGELFF. The CDR3 bases are TGTGCCAGCAGTTACTCGGAGACTACGAACACCGGGGAGCTGTTTTTT.

DNA of the CDR3: TGTGCCAGTAGTATAACAAGCGTGCAGGGATTGGGAAATCAGCCCCAGCATTTT. Translating it yields CASSITSVQGLGNQPQHF. The rearrangement joins TRBV19 to TRBJ1-5; perhaps TRBD1 as D (5 bases). The CDR3 sequence is 18 residues long. Per the germline V gene, CDR1 is LNHDA and CDR2 is SQIVND (reference sequence). Trimming removed 2 bases at V and 4 bases at J, with 21 bases between.

This clone was recorded once. CDR3 residues: CASSYAGNYNEQFF. The CDR3 nucleotides are TGTGCCAGCAGTTACGCGGGGAACTACAATGAGCAGTTCTTC. The J gene is TRBJ2-1, the V gene TRBV6-2 or TRBV6-3; a weak D match, TRBD2 (6 bases). This CDR3 has 14 amino acids. V lost 2 bases to trimming and J lost 3 bases, with 8 bases between them. Germline V gives CDR1 MNHEY, CDR2 SVGEGT.

This sequence joins TRBV30 and TRBJ1-6; TRBD1 aligns across 7 bases. The germline CDR1 and CDR2 sequences are GTSNPN and SVGIG (reference sequence). The V and J ends lost 3 bases and 0 bases, in that order; junction bases with no gene match: 5. The CDR3 covers 16 residues. CDR3 protein: CAWRQQGSSYNSPLHF. CDR3 DNA: TGTGCCTGGAGACAACAGGGGAGCTCCTATAATTCACCCCTCCACTTT.

The genes are TRBV30 and TRBJ1-2; D is perhaps TRBD1 (5 bases). CDR1 and CDR2 from the germline V gene are GTSNPN and SVGIG (reference sequence). The V end was cut by 0 bases, the J end by 6 bases, with 17 bases between. The CDR3 consists of 15 residues. CDR3 sequence: CAWSVHWGEVDGYTF. The CDR3 DNA sequence: TGTGCCTGGAGTGTACATTGGGGCGAGGTCGATGGCTACACCTTC.

The V and J genes are TRBV12-2 and TRBJ1-2. TRBV12-2 is recorded as a pseudogene. The CDR3 consists of 14 residues. The CDR3 loop is CASRLEAGFYGYTF. The CDR3 region has the DNA TGTGCAAGTCGCTTAGAGGCCGGGTTCTATGGCTACACCTTC.

This chain connects TRBV6-6 to TRBJ1-1; possibly TRBD1 for D (6 bases). This CDR3 spans 16 amino acids. Germline V gene data show CDR1 as MNHNY and CDR2 as SVGAGI (reference sequence). Trimming shortened V by 4 bases and J by 5 bases, and 20 bases separated the two germline ends. CDR3 protein: CASSSLGHATRTEAFF. The DNA of the CDR3 is TGTGCCAGCAGTTCCCTGGGACATGCGACGAGGACTGAAGCTTTCTTT.

The chain is built from TRBV7-9 and TRBJ1-1, with 7 bases lining up with TRBD1. CDR1 and CDR2 (germline): SEHNR, FQNEAQ (reference sequence). J was trimmed by 1 base and V by 6 bases; bases with no gene match: 17. This CDR3 is 18 amino acids long. CDR3 protein: CASSGPDRNHLGNTEAFF. In DNA, the CDR3 is TGTGCCAGCAGTGGTCCGGACAGGAATCATTTGGGGAACACTGAAGCTTTCTTT.

This clone was seen once. The chain links TRBV4-3 to TRBJ1-2; D remains unclear. V gave up 0 bases and J gave up 7 bases, with 9 bases separating them. This CDR3 is 13 amino acids long. Germline V gene sequence: CDR1 LGHNA, CDR2 YSLEER. The CDR3 sequence is CASSQDLGFGYTF. Here the CDR3 DNA reads TGCGCCAGCAGCCAAGATTTGGGCTTTGGCTACACCTTC.